Each of the 30 T cell receptor beta chains below was sequenced from the same sample in a study of Graves' ophthalmopathy and Graves' hyperthyroidism. Beta-chain TCR CDR3 regions were amplified from RNA transcripts. Following a first-round RT-PCR that used HTBI primers, a second-round multiplex PCR was carried out. TCRdb redid the calling of the multiplex PCR reads with MiXCR, one entry per CDR3 protein. The sample holds over a million distinct CDR3 sequences, roughly two fifths seen once. The sequenced sample was peripheral blood or thyroid tissue (not recorded which). These receptors were taken from an adult man with Graves' hyperthyroidism.

In this sample, this clonotype turned up many times. The chain has TRBV10-2 and TRBJ1-1; 8 bases map to TRBD1. CDR1 and CDR2 (germline): WSHSY, SAAADI. The length of the CDR3 is 14 residues. J was trimmed by 1 base and V by 6 bases; bases with no gene match: 4. This chain's CDR3 is CASRIGQGNTEAFF. The CDR3 region has the DNA TGCGCCAGCAGAATCGGACAGGGGAACACTGAAGCTTTCTTT.

V usage is TRBV20-1 and J usage is TRBJ2-7; 9 bases match TRBD1. Germline CDR1 DFQATT, CDR2 SNEGSKA (reference sequence). This CDR3 contains 17 residues. V gave up 6 bases and J gave up 2 bases; unmatched junction bases: 17. CDR3 sequence: CSASLNQGTGRAYEQYF. The CDR3 DNA reads TGCAGTGCCAGCCTTAACCAGGGGACAGGGAGAGCCTACGAGCAGTACTTC.

This clonotype occurred many times. The chain joins TRBV7-8 to TRBJ1-5, with a tentative D call TRBD1 (6 bases). CDR3 length: 15 residues. Germline V gene lookup returns CDR1 SGHVS and CDR2 FQNEAQ. Trimming cost V 1 base and J 6 bases, with 13 bases left between them. CDR3 amino acids: CASSLEGGGTQPQHF. The CDR3 DNA is TGTGCCAGCAGCTTAGAAGGGGGGGGCACTCAGCCCCAGCATTTT. The full variable domain, its missing parts supplied by reference TRBV7-8 and TRBJ1-5, is GAGVSQSPRYKVAKRGQDVALRCDPISGHVSLFWYQQALGQGPEFLTYFQNEAQLDKSGLPSDRFFAERPEGSVSTLKIQRTQQEDSAVYLCASSLEGGGTQPQHFGDGTRLSIL.

The sample holds a few counts of this clonotype. This chain connects TRBV7-9 to TRBJ2-7, with 9 positions matching TRBD2. Germline V gene sequence: CDR1 SEHNR, CDR2 FQNEAQ (reference sequence). This CDR3 is 17 amino acids long. Trimming took 6 bases from V and 4 from J; bases not matched to a gene: 16. The CDR3 region has the DNA TGTGCCAGCAGTTCCCGCGGTGATAGCGGGAGTTTATACGAGCAGTACTTC. It translates to CASSSRGDSGSLYEQYF.

This clonotype was counted at least ten times. In DNA, the CDR3 is TGCAGCGTTGTTGGGGCCAACGTCCTGACTTTC. It specifies CSVVGANVLTF. The chain joins TRBV29-1 to TRBJ2-6; D is uncertain. Per the germline V gene, CDR1 is SQVTM and CDR2 is ANQGSEA. The CDR3 has 11 amino acids. Trimming took 4 bases from V and 3 from J, leaving 1 base between them.

CDR3 sequence reads: CASNPFVRGYTF. The CDR3 DNA reads as TGTGCCAGCAACCCTTTCGTTCGTGGCTACACCTTC. The chain has TRBV11-2 and TRBJ1-2, with no clear D. CDR1 SGHAT and CDR2 FQNNGV come from the germline V gene. The CDR3 is 12 amino acids. V gave up 7 bases and J gave up 7 bases, with 13 bases separating them. The full variable domain, with the rest looked up from reference TRBV11-2 and TRBJ1-2, is EAGVAQSPRYKIIEKRQSVAFWCNPISGHATLYWYQQILGQGPKLLIQFQNNGVVDDSQLPKDRFSAERLKGVDSTLKIQPAKLEDSAVYLCASNPFVRGYTFGSGTRLTVV.

This clonotype was observed at least ten times. The chain links TRBV2 to TRBJ1-1; 8 bases fit TRBD1. CDR1 and CDR2 (germline): SNHLY, FYNNEI. The trim removed 6 bases at V and 1 base at J, leaving 4 bases unmatched. This CDR3 is 14 amino acids long. CDR3 protein: CASSVGTGNTEAFF. The CDR3 region has the DNA TGTGCCAGCAGCGTCGGGACAGGGAACACTGAAGCTTTCTTT.

This clonotype was detected many times. The chain has TRBV24-1 and TRBJ1-5; tentatively, D is TRBD1 (6 bases). The germline V gene has CDR1 KGHDR and CDR2 SFDVKD. With 4 bases removed from V and 1 base from J, the gap between germline ends came to 13 bases. This CDR3 region has 16 residues. CDR3 protein: CATSEGFRGSNQPQHF. In DNA, the CDR3 is TGTGCCACCAGTGAAGGTTTCAGGGGAAGCAATCAGCCCCAGCATTTT.

The J gene is TRBJ1-2, the V gene TRBV4-2; D is uncertain. Trimming took off 4 bases at V and 5 bases at J, with 17 bases between the two ends. Germline V lookup: CDR1 LGHNA, CDR2 YNFKEQ. This CDR3 has 15 amino acids. CDR3 coding DNA: TGTGCCAGCAGCCCCGAATTGGGGTATGAGTATGGCTACACCTTC. Translating gives CASSPELGYEYGYTF.

The genes are TRBV5-4 and TRBJ2-7, with TRBD2 matching 9 bases. The V gene's germline CDR1 is SGHNT and CDR2 YYREEE (reference sequence). V dropped 4 bases and J dropped 2; count of bases not matched to a gene: 25. The CDR3 totals 21 residues. The CDR3: CASSQTAGGRGPTWRTYEQYF. The CDR3 DNA is TGTGCCAGCAGCCAAACCGCCGGCGGGAGGGGACCCACATGGAGGACCTACGAGCAGTACTTC. The full variable domain, its missing parts supplied by reference TRBV5-4 and TRBJ2-7, is ETGVTQSPTHLIKTRGQQVTLRCSSQSGHNTVSWYQQALGQGPQFIFQYYREEENGRGNFPPRFSGLQFPNYSSELNVNALELDDSALYLCASSQTAGGRGPTWRTYEQYFGPGTRLTVT.

This clonotype appeared once. J is TRBJ2-7 and V is TRBV3-1, with no clear D. Trimming left V 2 bases short and J 0 bases short, with 11 bases between. Germline CDR1 and CDR2: LGHDT and YNNKEL (reference sequence). The CDR3 sequence is 15 residues long. For the CDR3, the DNA is TGTGCCAGCAGCCAAACCGTTAGAGGCTCCTACGAGCAGTACTTC. This codes for CASSQTVRGSYEQYF.

This chain joins TRBV10-2 and TRBJ2-7; D tentatively fits TRBD1 or TRBD2 (6 bases each). Trimming removed 7 bases from V and 9 bases from J, with 16 bases in between. The germline V gene has CDR1 WSHSY and CDR2 SAAADI. The CDR3 covers 12 residues. The CDR3 is CASTGGRFRQYF. The CDR3 DNA sequence: TGCGCCAGCACCGGGGGCAGGTTTCGGCAGTACTTC.

This chain joins TRBV7-2 and TRBJ2-2; D possibly corresponds to TRBD1 (8 bases). This CDR3 spans 16 amino acids. Between the trimmed V and J ends, which lost 1 base and 11 bases, there was a span of 20 bases. The germline CDR1 and CDR2 sequences are SGHTA and FQGNSA. The CDR3 reads CASSLEAQGGLNELFF. The CDR3 DNA is TGTGCCAGCAGCTTAGAGGCACAGGGGGGGTTGAATGAGCTGTTTTTT. The whole variable domain, filled in from reference TRBV7-2 and TRBJ2-2, reads GAGVSQSPSNKVTEKGKDVELRCDPISGHTALYWYRQSLGQGLEFLIYFQGNSAPDKSGLPSDRFSAERTGGSVSTLTIQRTQQEDSAVYLCASSLEAQGGLNELFFGEGSRLTVL.

The chain combines TRBV9 with TRBJ2-7, with D perhaps matching TRBD1 (6 bases). The CDR3 totals 16 residues. Germline V gene sequence: CDR1 SGDLS, CDR2 YYNGEE. V lost 7 bases and J 2 bases, leaving 22 bases between the germline ends. In DNA form, the CDR3 reads TGTGCCAGCTCACCACGGCCACAGGGTCCGGCCTACGAGCAGTACTTC. It translates to CASSPRPQGPAYEQYF.

On this clonotype itself: Possible read error: a much larger clone is one base away. The rearrangement uses TRBV2 and TRBJ2-7; possibly TRBD1 or TRBD2 for D (5 bases each). Germline V gene data show CDR1 as SNHLY and CDR2 as FYNNEI. This CDR3 region has 16 residues. The CDR3 loop reads CASGERPGRISYEQYF. The DNA of the CDR3 is TGTGCCAGCGGTGAGAGGCCGGGACGGATATCCTACGAGCAGTACTTC. Full variable domain (missing parts from reference TRBV2 and TRBJ2-7): EPEVTQTPSHQVTQMGQEVILRCVPISNHLYFYWYRQILGQKVEFLVSFYNNEISEKSEIFDDQFSVERPDGSNFTLKIRSTKLEDSAMYFCASGERPGRISYEQYFGPGTRLTVT.

V usage is TRBV5-1 and J usage is TRBJ2-7, with a weak D call TRBD2 (6 bases). CDR3 length: 17 amino acids. Trimming pared 0 bases from V and 2 bases from J, leaving 18 bases between. Looked up from germline, CDR1 is SGHRS and CDR2 is YFSETQ. As DNA, the CDR3 is TGCGCCAGCAGCTTGGGAGGGTGGATCGGGAGAACCTACGAGCAGTACTTC. Amino acids: CASSLGGWIGRTYEQYF.

This clonotype was seen more than once but under ten times. The rearrangement joins TRBV6-6 to TRBJ1-3; D is possibly TRBD1 (6 bases). Germline CDR1 reads MNHNY; CDR2 reads SVGAGI (reference sequence). Trimming removed 2 bases from V and 2 bases from J, with 7 bases in between. This CDR3 has 14 amino acids. The CDR3 loop is CASSYGTPGNTIYF. The CDR3 DNA reads TGTGCCAGCAGTTACGGGACACCTGGAAACACCATATATTTT.

A word on this clonotype: The CDR3 ends on some other residue instead of the conserved phenylalanine or tryptophan, so this is likely a read error. It is unclear where the CDR3 begins or ends on the DNA, so no DNA is shown, and the CDR3 is as TCRdb lists it. The CDR3 loop reads CAISEEGMM. V usage is TRBV10-3 and J usage is TRBJ1-4; the D call of TRBD1 is as the table states it, not checked on the DNA. The CDR3 totals 9 residues, both ends included. The germline CDR1 and CDR2 sequences are ENHRY and SYGVKD.

This rearrangement joins TRBV12-3 or TRBV12-4 to TRBJ1-1, with a tentative D call TRBD1 (5 bases). With 3 bases removed from V and 8 bases from J, the gap between germline ends came to 19 bases. The CDR3 contains 15 residues. The chain's CDR3 is CASSLAGLEEGEAFF. The DNA of the CDR3 is TGTGCCAGCAGTTTGGCGGGACTGGAGGAAGGGGAAGCTTTCTTT.

The sample holds many counts of this clonotype. The chain uses TRBV15 and TRBJ2-2, with no clear D. The V gene lost 5 bases and the J gene lost 10 bases, with 17 bases spanning the gap. Germline CDR1 reads LNHNV; CDR2 reads YYDKDF (reference sequence). The CDR3 totals 14 residues. The CDR3 DNA sequence: TGTGCCACCAGCCCAGGAATCCCCCCCGCGGAGCTGTTTTTT. Protein product: CATSPGIPPAELFF. Combining the CDR3 with reference TRBV15 and TRBJ2-2 gives the whole variable domain DAMVIQNPRYQVTQFGKPVTLSCSQTLNHNVMYWYQQKSSQAPKLLFHYYDKDFNNEADTPDNFQSRRPNTSFCFLDIRSPGLGDTAMYLCATSPGIPPAELFFGEGSRLTVL.

This clonotype was seen repeatedly, ten times or more. This rearrangement joins TRBV29-1 to TRBJ2-7; maybe TRBD2 (5 bases). This CDR3 region has 15 residues. Germline values: CDR1 SQVTM, CDR2 ANQGSEA. V lost 7 bases and J 0 bases, leaving 19 bases between the germline ends. CDR3 protein: CSDTPVRGNSYEQYF. CDR3 coding DNA: TGCAGCGACACACCCGTACGGGGTAACTCCTACGAGCAGTACTTC.

This clonotype was seen at least ten times. The genes are TRBV6-5 and TRBJ1-3; weak D call: TRBD1 (5 bases). This CDR3 region has 15 residues. V was pared by 7 bases and J by 3 bases, with 16 bases between. CDR1 and CDR2 (germline): MNHEY, SVGAGI. Here the CDR3 DNA reads TGTGCCAGCATCGACCGGCAGGGTGGTGGAAACACCATATATTTT. Its translation: CASIDRQGGGNTIYF.

This chain joins TRBV19 and TRBJ2-7; 14 bases match TRBD2. The CDR3 is 16 residues long. The germline V gene encodes CDR1 LNHDA and CDR2 SQIVND (reference sequence). Germline trimming cut 5 bases from V and 0 bases from J; bases unmatched to any gene: 3. The CDR3 here is CASSGGTSGSSYEQYF. CDR3 coding DNA: TGTGCCAGTAGTGGCGGGACTAGCGGGAGCTCCTACGAGCAGTACTTC.

This clonotype was seen a few times. The chain employs TRBV10-2 and TRBJ1-6; TRBD1 agrees at 8 bases. Germline trimming cut 2 bases from V and 8 bases from J; bases unmatched to any gene: 5. CDR3 length: 15 residues. The V gene's germline CDR1 is WSHSY and CDR2 SAAADI. The CDR3 loop is CASSEGDRSYSPLHF. CDR3 sequence (DNA): TGCGCCAGCAGTGAGGGGGACAGGTCTTATTCACCCCTCCACTTT.

This clonotype was detected ten times or more. The chain combines TRBV12-3 or TRBV12-4 with TRBJ2-5; weak D call: TRBD2 (5 bases). Trimming removed 3 bases at V and 2 bases at J, with 13 bases between. The CDR3 runs 15 residues. CDR3 nucleotides: TGTGCCAGCAGTTTGTGGGAGTCTGCACAAGAGACCCAGTACTTC. As protein: CASSLWESAQETQYF.

This sequence joins TRBV3-1 and TRBJ1-5, with D unclear. CDR1 and CDR2 from the germline V gene are LGHDT and YNNKEL (reference sequence). This CDR3 has 15 residues. The V end lost 0 bases, the J end lost 0 bases, and 6 bases lay between the germline ends. CDR3 bases: TGTGCCAGCAGCCAAGATTTGACTAGCAATCAGCCCCAGCATTTT. It codes for CASSQDLTSNQPQHF.

Remarks on this clonotype: One base away lies a much larger clone, so this may be a sequencing read error. The J gene is TRBJ2-7, the V gene TRBV9, with D perhaps given as TRBD1 or TRBD2 (6 bases each). The CDR3 contains 14 residues. Germline CDR1 reads SGDLS; CDR2 reads YYNGEE. V gave up 2 bases and J gave up 7 bases, with 16 bases separating them. The chain's CDR3 is CASSVAGHSPEQYF. In DNA form, the CDR3 reads TGTGCCAGCAGCGTCGCGGGACATTCCCCGGAGCAGTACTTC.

This clonotype was recorded at least ten times. CDR3 bases: TGTGCCAGTAGCGGGAGATGGCGGGAGACCCAGTACTTC. Translating gives CASSGRWRETQYF. This chain connects TRBV6-5 to TRBJ2-5; 9 bases align to TRBD2. The V gene end was trimmed by 9 bases and the J gene end by 5 bases; junction bases not matched to a gene: 7. This CDR3 spans 13 amino acids. Germline V gene sequence: CDR1 MNHEY, CDR2 SVGAGI.

V is TRBV7-9 and J is TRBJ1-1; no clear D. Trimming left V 5 bases short and J 5 bases short, with 18 bases between. Germline CDR1 SEHNR, CDR2 FQNEAQ (reference sequence). CDR3 size: 15 residues. The CDR3 here is CASSQTGGGKTEAFF. The CDR3 region has the DNA TGTGCCAGCAGCCAGACTGGCGGCGGGAAGACTGAAGCTTTCTTT.

At least ten counts were recorded for this clonotype. The chain is built from TRBV10-3 and TRBJ2-6; TRBD2 matches 12 bases. Germline V CDR1 and CDR2: ENHRY, SYGVKD. J was trimmed by 0 bases and V by 6 bases; bases with no gene match: 3. The CDR3 extends over 17 amino acids. CDR3: CAISRLAGDSGANVLTF. In DNA, the CDR3 is TGTGCCATCAGCCGACTAGCGGGAGACTCTGGGGCCAACGTCCTGACTTTC.